This is a list of T cell receptor beta chains from one sample in a study of blood T cell repertoires in COVID-19. The table came from immunoSEQ multiplex PCR; TCRdb's copy has only in-frame clones and leaves some out. The table includes around 50,000 clones, over 80% detected once. The specimen sequenced was peripheral blood. Source of these receptors: a woman aged 60-75 years with acute or convalescent COVID-19. Both conserved end residues are trimmed from each CDR3. Each record gives: V gene, J gene, CDR3 protein.

TRBV4-1	TRBJ2-7	ASSQVSSGGYEQY
TRBV7-9	TRBJ1-1	ASSRSGEDTEAF
TRBV5-1	TRBJ2-5	ASSLGSGGFQETQY
TRBV6-5	TRBJ1-2	ASSPGAEWGYT
TRBV29-1	TRBJ2-2	SVGQGTGELF
TRBV7-3	TRBJ1-5	ASSAPGQGACQPQH
TRBV19	TRBJ2-7	ASTGVQGAYEQY
TRBV3-1/TRBV3-2	TRBJ2-3	ASSQRGGALNTQY
TRBV10-3	TRBJ1-1	AISEGAVEAF
TRBV5-1	TRBJ2-2	ASSVGTGDTGELF
TRBV19	TRBJ2-3	ASRLQGVDTQY
TRBV12-5	TRBJ1-2	ASGVFGLVYGYT
TRBV4-1	TRBJ2-1	ASSQDLGPEQF
TRBV7-2	TRBJ2-1	ASSPAAGLNEQF
TRBV7-6	TRBJ2-7	ASSLGSGGAYEQY
TRBV10-3	TRBJ1-2	AIRQGARDYGYT
TRBV11-2	TRBJ2-7	ASSLGSSYEQY
TRBV10-3	TRBJ1-2	AISESKAEGYGYT
TRBV7-9	TRBJ1-1	ASSPRGGGPNTEAF
TRBV15	TRBJ1-3	ATSRSQGLGNTIY
TRBV7-2	TRBJ1-5	ASSPPGVSHQPQH
TRBV30	TRBJ1-4	AWKYAGLDSEKLF
TRBV11-2	TRBJ1-2	AHWGGPSYNYGYT
TRBV6-6	TRBJ1-1	ASSYSGGETEAF
TRBV7-2	TRBJ1-3	ASSLAWGHGNTIY
TRBV5-1	TRBJ1-1	ASSGGLRTEAF
TRBV12-3/TRBV12-4	TRBJ1-2	ASSWDRYYGYT
TRBV27	TRBJ1-5	ASSPDRGIGNQPQH
TRBV28	TRBJ1-4	ASTFDRGREKLF
TRBV6-5	TRBJ2-3	ASNDREGTDTQY
TRBV12-3/TRBV12-4	TRBJ1-5	ASSGHPNQPQH
TRBV9	TRBJ2-1	ASSVDSGTASYNEQF
TRBV11-2	TRBJ2-3	ASSLRPSGPVSKTQY
TRBV29-1	TRBJ2-3	SVEDGGNTDTQY
TRBV5-1	TRBJ2-2	ASSLGQATGELF
TRBV6-5	TRBJ1-5	ASSRGGLSQPQH
TRBV6-2/TRBV6-3	TRBJ1-5	ASSYHTDRDSVTNQPQH
TRBV29-1	TRBJ1-1	SVVRGPEAF
TRBV6-2/TRBV6-3	TRBJ2-5	ASSYSETSGGYQETQY
TRBV19	TRBJ2-2	ASSIDPGQGAYTGELF
TRBV5-4	TRBJ2-1	ASRKQGPSYNEQF
TRBV4-1	TRBJ1-5	ASSQDPPAELRGSSNQPQH
TRBV30	TRBJ1-1	AWIPGRGGSTEAF
TRBV4-2	TRBJ1-1	ASSQEEGTPIDTEAF
TRBV19	TRBJ1-5	ASTVQGTPRVGNQPQH